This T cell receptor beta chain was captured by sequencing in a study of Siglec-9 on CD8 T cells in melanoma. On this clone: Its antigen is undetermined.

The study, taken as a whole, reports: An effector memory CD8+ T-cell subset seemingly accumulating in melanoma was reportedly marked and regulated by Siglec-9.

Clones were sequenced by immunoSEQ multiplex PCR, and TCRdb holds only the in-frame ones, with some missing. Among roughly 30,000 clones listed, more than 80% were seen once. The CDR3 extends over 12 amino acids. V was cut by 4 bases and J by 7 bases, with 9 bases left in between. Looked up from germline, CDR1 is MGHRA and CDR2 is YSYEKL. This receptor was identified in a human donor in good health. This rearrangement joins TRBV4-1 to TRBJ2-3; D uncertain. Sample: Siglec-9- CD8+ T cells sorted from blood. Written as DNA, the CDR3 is TGCGCCAGCAGCCTCGACTTAAATACGCAGTATTTT. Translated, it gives CASSLDLNTQYF.